Below are 18 T cell receptor beta chains sequenced from a single sample in a study of cytomegalovirus exposure and HLA in healthy donors. Vbeta (60) and Jbeta (13) primers were used in the PCR. Method: immunoSEQ multiplex PCR; TCRdb's copy keeps in-frame clones and lacks some. The sample includes under 200,000 clones, roughly 84% seen only once; the top ten take roughly 1.5%. Specimen: PBMCs. These receptors all stem from a male donor in good health and CMV-seronegative.

The chain combines TRBV5-4 with TRBJ2-2, with 9 bases that match TRBD1. Germline V gene sequence: CDR1 SGHNT, CDR2 YYREEE (reference sequence). V shed 4 bases, J shed 1 base, and the junction held 11 bases outside the gene matches. The CDR3 covers 18 residues. The CDR3 DNA reads as TGTGCCAGCAGCCGACCGGACAGGGGTTCATGGAACACCGGGGAGCTGTTTTTT. It translates to CASSRPDRGSWNTGELFF.

This clone showed up just a few times. The V and J genes are TRBV7-2 and TRBJ2-5; weak D call: TRBD1 (6 bases). The J call could be wrong; TRBJ2-7 is a better fit for the DNA end. The CDR3 is made up of 12 amino acids. Per the germline V gene, CDR1 is SGHTA and CDR2 is FQGNSA. The CDR3 here is CASSSQGYEQYF. The CDR3 coding sequence is TGTGCCAGCAGCTCACAGGGCTACGAGCAGTACTTC.

The gene calls are TRBV11-2 and TRBJ2-1; 13 bases align to TRBD2. Germline V gene data show CDR1 as SGHAT and CDR2 as FQNNGV. Losses at the gene ends were 3 bases for V and 5 bases for J; bases not matched to a gene: 10. CDR3 size: 18 residues. The CDR3 DNA follows: TGTGCCAGCAGCTTCCGCCAAACGACTAGCGGGGGGCACAATGAGCAGTTCTTC. Protein: CASSFRQTTSGGHNEQFF.

V usage is TRBV29-1 and J usage is TRBJ2-1; 14 bases align to TRBD2. The ends lost 6 bases at V and 0 bases at J; junction bases unmatched: 1. CDR1 and CDR2 (germline): SQVTM, ANQGSEA. The CDR3 has 15 residues. The CDR3 DNA sequence: TGCAGCGTGGGACTAGCGGGGGACTCCTACAATGAGCAGTTCTTC. Protein product: CSVGLAGDSYNEQFF.

This chain links TRBV4-2 with TRBJ2-5; possibly TRBD2 for D (6 bases). Germline CDR1 is LGHNA and CDR2 is YNFKEQ. This CDR3 has 15 amino acids. V was trimmed by 0 bases and J by 8 bases, leaving 16 bases between them. In DNA form, the CDR3 reads TGTGCCAGCAGCCAAGATAGGCTAGCGTCTAACACCCAGTACTTC. The encoded protein is CASSQDRLASNTQYF.

In the case of this clone: One junction end disagrees with the germline gene, perhaps due to a read error. The chain joins TRBV15 to TRBJ2-2; TRBD2 is a possible D gene (6 bases). The CDR3 runs to 17 residues. Germline V gene data show CDR1 as LNHNV and CDR2 as YYDKDF (reference sequence). The CDR3 spells CATGRDRGSGNTGELFF. The CDR3 nucleotides read TGTGCCACCGGCAGAGATCGGGGTAGCGGGAACACCGGGGAGCTGTTTTTT.

V usage is TRBV6-1 and J usage is TRBJ1-3, with 7 bases fitting TRBD1. The germline gives CDR1 MNHNS, CDR2 SASEGT. The CDR3 is 14 residues long. V lost 6 bases to trimming and J lost 0 bases; unmatched junction nucleotides: 2. Written as DNA, the CDR3 is TGTGCCAGCAGCCGGACAGGCTCTGGAAACACCATATATTTT. Protein: CASSRTGSGNTIYF.

The rearrangement links TRBV19 to TRBJ1-2, with D possibly being TRBD1 (5 bases). The ends were cut back, 5 bases at V and 4 bases at J, with 20 bases in the middle. This CDR3 spans 16 amino acids. The germline CDR1 and CDR2 sequences are LNHDA and SQIVND (reference sequence). CDR3 amino acids: CASSPSQGVGSYGYTF. DNA for the CDR3: TGTGCCAGTAGTCCCAGTCAGGGTGTGGGTTCCTATGGCTACACCTTC.

This clone was counted once. CDR3 sequence: CASSQRTSQETQYF. CDR3 sequence (DNA): TGTGCCAGTAGCCAGAGGACTTCCCAAGAGACCCAGTACTTC. The V gene is TRBV19, the J gene TRBJ2-5; D is possibly TRBD2 (5 bases). In germline, CDR1 is LNHDA, CDR2 SQIVND (reference sequence). This CDR3 is built from 14 residues. The ends were cut back, 6 bases at V and 1 base at J, with 12 bases in the middle.

This rearrangement joins TRBV15 to TRBJ1-3, with 7 bases fitting TRBD1. With 5 bases clipped from V and 2 bases from J, the junction kept 6 bases outside the gene matches. The CDR3 runs 15 residues. Germline V gene sequence: CDR1 LNHNV, CDR2 YYDKDF (reference sequence). The DNA of the CDR3 is TGTGCCACCAGCCTCGACAGGGTGGCTGGAAACACCATATATTTT. Protein: CATSLDRVAGNTIYF.

CDR3 coding DNA: TGTGCCATCAGGCCCCACGACGGGTACTACGAGCAGTACTTC. This sequence encodes CAIRPHDGYYEQYF. V is TRBV10-3 and J is TRBJ2-7, with unresolved D. Between the trimmed V and J ends, which lost 6 bases and 3 bases, there was a span of 15 bases. The germline CDR1 and CDR2 sequences are ENHRY and SYGVKD. The CDR3 sequence is 14 residues long.

This clone was detected only once. The J gene is TRBJ2-7, the V gene TRBV6-1, with 9 bases fitting TRBD2. The CDR3 spans 14 residues. Germline V lookup: CDR1 MNHNS, CDR2 SASEGT. Trimming cost V 6 bases and J 3 bases; bases outside gene matches: 6. Written as DNA, the CDR3 is TGTGCCAGCAGGGAGGGACTAGCCGACTACGAGCAGTACTTC. Translation: CASREGLADYEQYF.

The chain has TRBV9 and TRBJ2-7, with 9 positions matching TRBD1. V shed 0 bases and J 6 bases; nucleotides not matched to a gene: 7. The CDR3 extends over 15 amino acids. CDR1 is SGDLS, CDR2 YYNGEE, per germline. The CDR3 here is CASSVGGQGHSEQYF. The CDR3 nucleotides read TGTGCCAGCAGCGTAGGGGGACAGGGTCACAGCGAGCAGTACTTC.

The chain has TRBV7-7 and TRBJ2-3; TRBD2 matches at 12 bases. Germline V CDR1 and CDR2: SSHAT, FNYEAQ (reference sequence). This CDR3 contains 16 residues. With V trimmed by 2 bases and J by 1 base, 1 base remained unmatched. CDR3 bases: TGTGCCAGCAGCTTACTAGCGGGGGGGCGCACAGATACGCAGTATTTT. Translation gives CASSLLAGGRTDTQYF.

This chain links TRBV6-5 with TRBJ2-5; TRBD2 matches at 9 bases. Trimming took 5 bases from V and 5 from J; bases not matched to a gene: 9. CDR1 is MNHEY and CDR2 is SVGAGI in the germline V gene. The CDR3 runs to 15 residues. The CDR3 sequence: CASSNPGGRGETQYF. The CDR3 nucleotides read TGTGCCAGCAGTAACCCGGGCGGGAGGGGCGAGACCCAGTACTTC.

This clone has a handful of counts. The V gene is TRBV6-1, the J gene TRBJ1-3; no definite D call. The germline gives CDR1 MNHNS, CDR2 SASEGT. Trimming pared 8 bases from V and 4 bases from J, leaving 15 bases between. This CDR3 is built from 14 residues. The CDR3 nucleotides are TGTGCCAGCGGCGGGCCGGGGAGGGGAAACACCATATATTTT. It is translated as CASGGPGRGNTIYF.

V usage is TRBV10-2 and J usage is TRBJ1-1; 9 bases align to TRBD1. V lost 6 bases and J lost 0; bases outside the gene matches: 11. The CDR3 contains 17 residues. Germline loops: CDR1 WSHSY, CDR2 SAAADI. CDR3 in amino acids: CASRDWGTGLMNTEAFF. The CDR3 coding sequence is TGCGCCAGCAGGGATTGGGGGACAGGGCTTATGAACACTGAAGCTTTCTTT.

V is TRBV9 and J is TRBJ1-1, with 10 bases fitting TRBD1. The V gene's germline CDR1 is SGDLS and CDR2 YYNGEE. The CDR3 contains 15 residues. V shed 0 bases and J 5 bases; nucleotides not matched to a gene: 4. The CDR3 loop is CASSVETGGWTEAFF. CDR3 DNA sequence: TGTGCCAGCAGCGTAGAGACAGGGGGCTGGACTGAAGCTTTCTTT.